These T cell receptor beta chains were read from a single sample in a study of identical twins. MiXCR, run by TCRdb on the 5' RACE reads, gives a single entry per CDR3 protein. Among fewer than 650,000 distinct CDR3 sequences listed, 9% to 10% were seen once. The same specimen was also included in a second study, on yellow fever vaccine responses in identical twins.

Material for sequencing was PBMCs. The receptor set was obtained from a woman aged 18-29 years in good health. The CDR3 runs from the conserved cysteine through the conserved F or W. The D gene is left open where the match is weak. Clone size, where shown, is once, few, many, or a class for clones that have expanded.

v_gene	j_gene	abundance	d_gene	CDR3aa	CDR3nt
TRBV3-1	TRBJ2-5	.	.	CASSQDWRGPSLETQYF	TGTGCCAGCAGCCAAGATTGGAGGGGCCCCTCTCTTGAGACCCAGTACTTC
TRBV21-1	TRBJ2-1	.	.	CASSPSGFSYNEQFF	TGTGCCAGCAGTCCCAGCGGGTTTTCCTACAATGAGCAGTTCTTC
TRBV21-1	TRBJ2-1	.	.	CASIAGGCSFNEQFF	TGTGCCAGCATAGCGGGAGGTTGTTCTTTTAATGAGCAGTTCTTC
TRBV15	TRBJ2-7	many	.	CATSVVVMGAEQYF	TGTGCCACCAGCGTGGTTGTTATGGGGGCCGAGCAGTACTTC
TRBV25-1	TRBJ1-1	.	TRBD1	CASSVGTGVSTEAFF	TGTGCCAGCAGTGTCGGGACAGGGGTCTCCACTGAAGCTTTCTTT
TRBV4-2	TRBJ2-1	.	TRBD2	CASSQDTPGLAGAQYNEQFF	TGTGCCAGCAGCCAAGATACCCCGGGACTAGCGGGGGCCCAATACAATGAGCAGTTCTTC
TRBV24-1	TRBJ2-5	few	TRBD1	CATSDAGGQPQETQYF	TGTGCCACCAGTGACGCAGGGGGACAGCCCCAAGAGACCCAGTACTTC
TRBV7-2	TRBJ2-3	many	TRBD1	CASSPRTGSDTQYF	TGTGCCAGCAGCCCCCGGACAGGGTCCGATACGCAGTATTTT
TRBV20-1	TRBJ2-1	many	TRBD2	CSARPLSGAYNEQFF	TGCAGTGCTAGACCCCTTAGCGGGGCTTACAATGAGCAGTTCTTC
TRBV6-1	TRBJ1-4	.	TRBD1	CASSTTGGTNEKLFF	TGTGCCAGCAGTACAACAGGGGGCACGAATGAAAAACTGTTTTTT
TRBV5-1	TRBJ2-1	many	.	CASSLGHNNNEQFF	TGCGCCAGCAGCTTGGGACACAATAACAATGAGCAGTTCTTC
TRBV27	TRBJ2-7	.	TRBD1	CASSLYRGPSYEQYF	TGTGCCAGCAGTTTATACAGGGGTCCCTCCTACGAGCAGTACTTC
TRBV24-1	TRBJ2-7	few	.	CATSPDYYEQYF	TGTGCCACCAGCCCTGACTACTACGAGCAGTACTTC
TRBV5-8	TRBJ2-7	.	.	CASSNEQGAYEQYF	TGTGCCAGCAGCAACGAACAGGGAGCCTACGAGCAGTACTTC
TRBV9	TRBJ2-5	.	TRBD1	CASSVAGTGGETQYF	TGTGCCAGCAGCGTAGCCGGGACAGGGGGAGAGACCCAGTACTTC
TRBV29-1	TRBJ2-3	many	.	CSVEGGEYSDTQYF	TGCAGCGTCGAAGGGGGAGAGTACTCAGATACGCAGTATTTT
TRBV20-1	TRBJ2-3	.	TRBD2	CSATGASGSLSTDTQYF	TGCAGTGCTACCGGGGCTAGCGGGAGCCTGAGCACAGATACGCAGTATTTT